A selection of T cell receptor beta chains follows, all from one sample in a study of shared clonotypes between healthy human individuals. This table comes from immunoSEQ multiplex PCR, and its TCRdb copy is limited to in-frame clones, with some not included. The data hold 1.5 million to 2.5 million clones, with about 94% observed a single time. The specimen was naive CD8+ T cells sorted from blood. All receptors come from a man younger than 30 in good health. Both conserved end residues are part of each CDR3. Each record gives: V gene, J gene, CDR3 protein.

v_gene: TRBV27
j_gene: TRBJ2-3
CDR3aa: CASSWGLAGAGDTQYF

v_gene: TRBV10-2
j_gene: TRBJ2-2
CDR3aa: CASSESAVTGELFF

v_gene: TRBV6-8
j_gene: TRBJ1-2
CDR3aa: CASSYSVEGERANYGYTF

v_gene: TRBV7-9
j_gene: TRBJ2-1
CDR3aa: CASSSRQHNEQFF

v_gene: TRBV30
j_gene: TRBJ2-7
CDR3aa: CASDPGAGLHEQYF

v_gene: TRBV4-1
j_gene: TRBJ2-7
CDR3aa: CASSPRGTGDPYEQYF

v_gene: TRBV27
j_gene: TRBJ1-2
CDR3aa: CASRNRGGLYGYTF

v_gene: TRBV5-4
j_gene: TRBJ2-3
CDR3aa: CASSFVLAGLTDTQYF

v_gene: TRBV7-9
j_gene: TRBJ2-5
CDR3aa: CASSLSGQGLQETQYF

v_gene: TRBV13
j_gene: TRBJ2-3
CDR3aa: CASSLGGRTPGDTQYF

v_gene: TRBV19
j_gene: TRBJ2-3
CDR3aa: CASSMERDADTQYF

v_gene: TRBV9
j_gene: TRBJ2-2
CDR3aa: CASSVEQGLTNTGELFF

v_gene: TRBV30
j_gene: TRBJ1-2
CDR3aa: CARKMGHPTSFYGYTF

v_gene: TRBV28
j_gene: TRBJ2-5
CDR3aa: CASSLVISGSTETQYF

v_gene: TRBV6-5
j_gene: TRBJ2-1
CDR3aa: CASSYSTGEVYNEQFF